Shown below are 10 T cell receptor beta chains from a single sample sequenced in a study of T cell repertoires in aging, cancer and after chemotherapy. Multiplex touch-down PCR with TRB-A/B primers amplified rearranged V-D-J TRB sequences. TCRdb used MiXCR to reprocess the multiplex PCR reads, holding one entry per CDR3 protein. This repertoire shows 600 to 950 distinct CDR3 sequences, over 55% found once; its top ten account for under 60%. Amplification of TCR beta used genomic DNA extracted from peripheral blood. The sequencing sample was made of blood. Source of these receptors: a human donor with a blood cancer.

With respect to this clonotype: The junction departs from germline at one end; a sequencing error may be responsible. The V and J genes are TRBV5-4 and TRBJ2-1, with TRBD1 matching over 9 bases. CDR1 and CDR2 (germline): SGHNT, YYREEE (reference sequence). CDR3 length: 17 residues. The DNA of the CDR3 is TGCGCCAGCAGCTTGGCCCTGGGACAGGGCGATAGCAATGAGCAGTTCTTC. It translates to CASSLALGQGDSNEQFF.

This chain joins TRBV24-1 and TRBJ2-2; 11 bases fit TRBD1. CDR1 and CDR2 from the germline V gene are KGHDR and SFDVKD. The ends lost 3 bases at V and 3 bases at J; junction bases unmatched: 14. The CDR3 spans 20 residues. The CDR3: CATSDLGTGGTLWDTGELFF. The CDR3 nucleotides read TGTGCCACCAGTGATCTAGGGACAGGGGGGACTTTGTGGGACACCGGGGAGCTGTTTTTT.

In its sample, this clonotype was seen a few times. The chain joins TRBV6-5 to TRBJ1-2; D call uncertain. CDR1 and CDR2 (germline): MNHEY, SVGAGI. V gave up 5 bases and J gave up 7 bases, with 8 bases separating them. The CDR3 has 11 amino acids. CDR3 in amino acids: CASSDLAGYTF. CDR3 in DNA: TGTGCCAGCAGTGACCTAGCTGGCTACACCTTC.

The sample holds one count of this clonotype. This sequence joins TRBV30 and TRBJ2-7; D is unresolved. V was trimmed by 7 bases and J by 2 bases, leaving 12 bases between them. The germline gives CDR1 GTSNPN, CDR2 SVGIG (reference sequence). This CDR3 comprises 12 residues. CDR3 protein: CAFLLGAYEQYF. For the CDR3, the DNA is TGTGCCTTCCTACTTGGGGCCTACGAGCAGTACTTC.

The rearrangement joins TRBV6-6 to TRBJ2-1, with D unclear. The CDR3 covers 13 residues. The germline CDR1 and CDR2 sequences are MNHNY and SVGAGI (reference sequence). Trimming removed 5 bases at V and 6 bases at J, with 11 bases between. DNA of the CDR3: TGTGCCAGCAGTGCTATGTCGGGCAATGAGCAGTTCTTC. The encoded protein is CASSAMSGNEQFF.

On this clonotype itself: The junction and the germline gene differ at one end; a read error may be behind it. V and J are TRBV6-5 and TRBJ2-7, with TRBD1 matching over 11 bases. This CDR3 spans 15 amino acids. Germline values: CDR1 MNHEY, CDR2 SVGAGI. In nucleotides, the CDR3 is TGTGCCATCAGTAGGGAGGACAGGGGGCACTACGAGCAGTACTTC. Translation: CAISREDRGHYEQYF.

V usage is TRBV6-1 and J usage is TRBJ1-5, with TRBD1 as a possible D gene (5 bases). V lost 4 bases to trimming and J lost 2 bases, with 12 bases between them. This CDR3 has 15 residues. Germline V CDR1 and CDR2: MNHNS, SASEGT. DNA for the CDR3: TGTGCCAGCAGTGTAGCAGGCAGGGGCAATCAGCCCCAGCATTTT. It is translated as CASSVAGRGNQPQHF.

The rearrangement links TRBV29-1 to TRBJ2-1; 9 nucleotides line up with TRBD2. With 4 bases clipped from V and 4 bases from J, the junction kept 8 bases outside the gene matches. The CDR3 is 15 residues long. CDR1 is SQVTM and CDR2 is ANQGSEA in the germline V gene. The CDR3: CSVALSAGGYNEQFF. CDR3 DNA: TGCAGCGTTGCCTTGTCAGCGGGGGGTTACAATGAGCAGTTCTTC.

The chain uses TRBV12-3 or TRBV12-4 and TRBJ1-1; the D gene is possibly TRBD1 (6 bases). V was shortened by 5 bases and J by 5 bases, with 21 bases between the two germline ends. The CDR3 length is 16 residues. This CDR3 is CASSPRLGVRGTEAFF. DNA for the CDR3: TGTGCCAGCAGTCCCCGCCTGGGGGTAAGGGGGACTGAAGCTTTCTTT.

V and J are TRBV5-4 and TRBJ2-3, with 9 bases fitting TRBD2. Looked up from germline, CDR1 is SGHNT and CDR2 is YYREEE (reference sequence). The trim removed 1 base at V and 6 bases at J, leaving 6 bases unmatched. The CDR3 consists of 15 residues. CDR3 protein: CASSLLLAGQDTQYF. The CDR3 region has the DNA TGTGCCAGCAGCTTGCTCCTAGCGGGGCAGGATACGCAGTATTTT.